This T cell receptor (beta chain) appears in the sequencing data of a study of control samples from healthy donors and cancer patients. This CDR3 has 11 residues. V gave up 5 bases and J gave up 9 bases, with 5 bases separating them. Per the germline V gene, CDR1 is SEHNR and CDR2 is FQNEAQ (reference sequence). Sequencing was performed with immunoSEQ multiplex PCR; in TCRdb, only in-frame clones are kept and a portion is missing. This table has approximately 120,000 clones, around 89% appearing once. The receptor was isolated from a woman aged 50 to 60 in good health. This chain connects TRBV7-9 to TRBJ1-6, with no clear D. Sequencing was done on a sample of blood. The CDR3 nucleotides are TGTGCCAGCAGCGCCTTTTCACCCCTCCACTTT. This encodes CASSAFSPLHF.